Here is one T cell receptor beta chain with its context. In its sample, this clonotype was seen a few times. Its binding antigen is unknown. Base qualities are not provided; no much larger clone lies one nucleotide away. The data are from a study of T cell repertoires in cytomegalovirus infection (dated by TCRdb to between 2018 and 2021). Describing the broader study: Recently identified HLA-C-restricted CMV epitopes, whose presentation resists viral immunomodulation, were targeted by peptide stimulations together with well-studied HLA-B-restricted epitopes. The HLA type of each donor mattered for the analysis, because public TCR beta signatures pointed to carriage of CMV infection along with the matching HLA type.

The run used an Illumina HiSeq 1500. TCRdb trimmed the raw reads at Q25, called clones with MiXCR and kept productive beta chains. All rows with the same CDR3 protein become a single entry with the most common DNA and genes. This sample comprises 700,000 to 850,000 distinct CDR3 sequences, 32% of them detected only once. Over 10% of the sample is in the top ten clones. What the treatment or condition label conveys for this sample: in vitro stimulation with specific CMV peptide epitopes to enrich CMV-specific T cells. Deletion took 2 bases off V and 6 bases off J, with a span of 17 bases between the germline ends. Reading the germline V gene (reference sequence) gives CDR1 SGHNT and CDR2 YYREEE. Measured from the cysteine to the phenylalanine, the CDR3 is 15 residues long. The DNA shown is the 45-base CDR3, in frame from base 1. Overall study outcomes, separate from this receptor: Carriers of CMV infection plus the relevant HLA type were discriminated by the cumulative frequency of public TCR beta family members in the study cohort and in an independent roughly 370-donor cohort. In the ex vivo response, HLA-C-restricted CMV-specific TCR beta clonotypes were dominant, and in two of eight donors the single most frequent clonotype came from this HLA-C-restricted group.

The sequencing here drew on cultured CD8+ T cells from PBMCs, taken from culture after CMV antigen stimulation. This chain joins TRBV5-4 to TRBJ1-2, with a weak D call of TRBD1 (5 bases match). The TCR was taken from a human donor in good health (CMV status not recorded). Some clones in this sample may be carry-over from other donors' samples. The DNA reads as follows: TGTGCCAGCAGCTTTTTCAGGGAATATCGGAATGGCTACACCTTC. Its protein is CASSFFREYRNGYTF. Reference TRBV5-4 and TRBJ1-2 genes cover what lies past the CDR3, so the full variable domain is ETGVTQSPTHLIKTRGQQVTLRCSSQSGHNTVSWYQQALGQGPQFIFQYYREEENGRGNFPPRFSGLQFPNYSSELNVNALELDDSALYLCASSFFREYRNGYTFGSGTRLTVV.